This T cell receptor (beta chain) was retrieved from a study of molecular identifiers for immune sequencing clone quantification listed by TCRdb under 2018. For the wider study: For a replicate experiment, RNA from 20,000 or 100,000 naive CD8 T cells was divided into five aliquots, and four of the five aliquots were sequenced. This methods study used CD8 T cells to benchmark TCR RNA copy counting and molecular-identifier clustering-based TCR repertoire sequencing (MIDCIRS). The study at large found these results: A single cell's worth of spiked-in Jurkat TCR RNA was reported detectable even among approximately 930,000 naive CD8 T cells. Modeling gave roughly 2.9 recovered TCR RNA copies per cell versus 7.5 to 10 by digital PCR, implying about 30% capture efficiency. The naive libraries included spiked-in Jurkat TCR RNA (approximately 11 copies' worth), and this RNA is not part of the donor repertoire. Without barcode sub-clustering, chimeric consensus sequences inflated TCR diversity; chimeras reached as high as 47%. In CMV-specific effector cells, clones with more than 20 RNA copies accounted for over 97% of molecules, whereas in naive cells such clones accounted for under 1%. Highly expanded clone sizes could be underestimated if identical TCR molecules share a barcode.

Taken from cysteine to phenylalanine, the CDR3 has 15 residues. Just the 45-base CDR3 DNA is kept, in frame starting at base 1. The germline V gene provides CDR1 MGHRA and CDR2 YSYEKL. V has 1 base trimmed and J has 6 bases trimmed; junction bases matching no gene number 4. With regard to this clonotype: Its recognized antigen is unknown. No base quality information exists; no much larger clone differs at one position.

The protocol used for the library was PCR. Data came from an Illumina HiSeq 4000. Bulk TCR libraries were prepared as previously described, using TCR primers listed in Table S5. Total RNA was purified with the Qiagen AllPrep DNA/RNA kit. Before analysis, reads from multiple sequencing runs of the same library were pooled. Turning to the authors' computational methods: Reads were retained only if their TCR constant sequence matched exactly, and those retained reads were trimmed to 150 nt and grouped according to their 12-nt molecular barcodes. Reads inside each barcode group were sub-clustered using a 15% Levenshtein threshold, and a quality-weighted consensus sequence was constructed for each RNA molecule. Non-functional sequences were excluded, and lower-count sequences lying one edit away from another sequence were also excluded. Based on fitting two negative binomial distributions, any barcode sub-cluster with under 20% of the maximum read count was discarded. TCRdb's own reprocessing of the public reads used fastp at Q25 and MiXCR and kept productive beta chains. When rows share a CDR3 protein, they turn into one entry using the most common DNA and genes. The V and J calls follow TCRdb's processing rather than the paper's. This sample comprises about 35,000 distinct CDR3 sequences, about 18% of them detected only once. The top ten hold about 1% of the sample.

Libraries of naive CD8 T cells were generated from around 20,000 to 990,000 sorted cells, with 10%, 30% or 50% of the purified RNA used. Naive CD8 T cells were FACS-sorted as CD8+CD4-CCR7+CD45RA+ on a BD FACSAria II into RLT Plus buffer. Around 11 TCR copies' worth of Jurkat RNA were spiked into roughly 17,000-1,100,000 naive CD8 T cell samples to test detection sensitivity. Enrichment of CD8 T cells was performed with RosetteSep CD8+ T Cell Enrichment Cocktail and Ficoll-Paque, after which ACK red cell lysis was carried out. Material for sequencing was naive CD8+ T cells from blood, with Jurkat cell RNA spiked in. Sample cell subset or site, as interpreted from the label and publication: FACS-sorted CD8+CD4-CCR7+CD45RA+ naive T cells. The sequence links TRBV4-1 to TRBJ2-1, and TRBD2 matches 9 of the central bases. This receptor was taken from a human donor in good health. Some libraries in this study had Jurkat cell RNA spiked in. CDR3 reads: CASSQGVGLANEQFF. The sequence in DNA is TGCGCCAGCAGCCAAGGTGTGGGACTAGCCAATGAGCAGTTCTTC.